This T cell receptor (beta chain) was recovered during a study of beta chain features in type 1 diabetes. General study points: PCR might favor shorter templates, but any such skew would affect patients and controls equally.

With regard to this clone: Its matching antigen is unknown.

Expressed TCRB transcripts got sequenced, as all isolated RNA was reverse transcribed. Profiling relied on immunoSEQ multiplex PCR, and the TCRdb table lists in-frame clones only, not all of them. Of around 250,000 clones listed, under 70% are singletons. Sorted CD4+ subsets: naive, central memory, regulatory, stem cell-like memory (CD45RO/CCR7/CD25/CD127/CD95/CD27 panel). This CDR3 comprises 13 residues. In germline, CDR1 is SQVTM, CDR2 ANQGSEA. J is TRBJ2-5 and V is TRBV29-1; the D is unclear. The closer fit of TRBJ2-7 to the DNA end suggests the J call may be wrong. This TCR was recovered from a young man in good health. Sequencing was performed on naive CD4+ T cells from blood. For the CDR3, the DNA is TGCAGCGTTCTCAGACCGATAACCTACGAGCAGTACTTC. Encoded protein: CSVLRPITYEQYF.